The rows below give T cell receptor beta chains drawn from one sample of a study of CD8+ T cells in alopecia areata. Assay used: immunoSEQ multiplex PCR; TCRdb lists only in-frame clones, some missing. The data contain about 200,000 clones, roughly 60% of them singletons. Here the sequenced sample was CD4+ T cells sorted from blood, taken at week 24, from a patient treated with tofacitinib. These receptors were taken from a human donor with alopecia areata. Both conserved end residues are part of each CDR3.

>TRBV5-1|TRBJ1-5
CASSDGGGAQHF
>TRBV29-1|TRBJ1-1
CSVVDETEAFF
>TRBV7-2|TRBJ2-3
CATKVQGADTQYF
>TRBV25-1|TRBJ1-6
CASGRAGAGSPLHF
>TRBV5-1|TRBJ2-1
CASSVLAGGNEQFF
>TRBV29-1|TRBJ1-2
CSVAGQGDGYTF
>TRBV30|TRBJ2-1
CAWSVRVEQFF
>TRBV30|TRBJ1-2
CAWSVKMAGRFGYTF
>TRBV6-1|TRBJ1-1
CASRMVDVTEAFF
>TRBV4-1|TRBJ1-1
CASSWGQRGTEAFF
>TRBV30|TRBJ1-1
CAWSWDRNTEAFF
>TRBV6-5|TRBJ1-5
CASSSSRGRNQPQHF
>TRBV27|TRBJ1-1
CASSLGRDRNTEAFF
>TRBV19|TRBJ2-7
CASSDPGQGAYEQYF
>TRBV7-9|TRBJ1-1
CASSYSDGEAFF
>TRBV20-1|TRBJ2-3
CSANDRDTQYF
>TRBV30|TRBJ1-1
CAWKGFTEAFF
>TRBV19|TRBJ1-1
CASSGQGMSTEAFF
>TRBV5-4|TRBJ1-2
CASSSPGTGDFDGYTF
>TRBV29-1|TRBJ1-1
CSATSGRKAEAFF
>TRBV7-2|TRBJ2-6
CASSLQGAGANVLTF
>TRBV9|TRBJ2-2
CASSQQGRGNTGELFF
>TRBV2|TRBJ2-2
CASAPDKLVSGELFF
>TRBV30|TRBJ2-3
CAWSLTSGTDTQYF
>TRBV7-2|TRBJ2-5
CASSFLRTGKYF
>TRBV6-1|TRBJ1-5
CASSEGWVQPQHF
>TRBV2|TRBJ2-3
CASTEDRGADTQYF
>TRBV4-3|TRBJ2-7
CASSPMTGNTYEQYF
>TRBV28|TRBJ1-6
CASSFKIQGVGFANSPLHF
>TRBV29-1|TRBJ1-5
CSVGAGNQPQHF
>TRBV15|TRBJ1-2
CATSPGDGYTF
>TRBV15|TRBJ1-5
CATSRDRGLNQPQHF
>TRBV30|TRBJ1-2
CAWSVRQTGIYGYTF
>TRBV6-5|TRBJ2-7
CASSLHTASEQYF
>TRBV29-1|TRBJ2-6
CSVALDSSGANVLTF
>TRBV25-1|TRBJ2-3
CASSVDRGSTDTQYF
>TRBV29-1|TRBJ2-2
CSVARYDTGELFF
>TRBV10-1|TRBJ2-1
CASSAKDEQFF
>TRBV29-1|TRBJ1-3
CSVAGSGNTIYF
>TRBV7-2|TRBJ2-4
CASSHAGGYPQNIQYF
>TRBV2|TRBJ1-6
CASVLEQGGSPLHF
>TRBV18|TRBJ1-4
CASSPIPGAEKLFF
>TRBV29-1|TRBJ2-7
CSTGGSRGTSYEQYF
>TRBV30|TRBJ2-6
CAWGRAASGANVLTF
>TRBV5-6|TRBJ2-3
CASSFGGTDTQYF
>TRBV7-9|TRBJ1-4
CASSRTSGTGRNEKLFF
>TRBV6-6|TRBJ2-7
CASSYSIAQGNEQYF
>TRBV29-1|TRBJ2-3
CSVRQRTSTDTQYF
>TRBV6-5|TRBJ1-1
CASTPSGQGNTEAFF
>TRBV4-1|TRBJ2-7
CASSQDEARSYEQYF
>TRBV10-3|TRBJ2-7
CAISEPDSRSYEQYF
>TRBV30|TRBJ2-4
CAWSQGQGVNIQYF
>TRBV7-9|TRBJ1-2
CASSFGEFYGYTF